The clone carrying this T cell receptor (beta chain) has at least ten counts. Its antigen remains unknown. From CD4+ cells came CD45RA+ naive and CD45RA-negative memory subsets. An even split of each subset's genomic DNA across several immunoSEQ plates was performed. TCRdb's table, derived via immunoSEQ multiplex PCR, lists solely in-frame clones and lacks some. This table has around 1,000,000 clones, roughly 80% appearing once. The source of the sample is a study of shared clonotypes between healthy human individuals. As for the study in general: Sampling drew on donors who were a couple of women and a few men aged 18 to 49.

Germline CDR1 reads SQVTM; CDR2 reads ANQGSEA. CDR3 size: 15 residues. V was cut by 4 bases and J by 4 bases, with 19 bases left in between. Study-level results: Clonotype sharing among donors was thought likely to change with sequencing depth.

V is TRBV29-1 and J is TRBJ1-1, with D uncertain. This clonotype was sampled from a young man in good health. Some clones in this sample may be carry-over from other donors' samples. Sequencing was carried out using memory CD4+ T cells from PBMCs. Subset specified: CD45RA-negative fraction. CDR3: CSVAAGWGMSTEAFF. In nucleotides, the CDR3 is TGCAGCGTTGCAGCGGGGTGGGGTATGAGCACTGAAGCTTTCTTT.